This TCR beta chain was observed in a study of CD8 T cells in ankylosing spondylitis. In TCRdb, the 5' RACE reads were re-called with MiXCR into one record per CDR3 protein. The top ten hold 6% of the sample, which has 150,000 or so distinct CDR3 sequences, roughly 34% seen once. The TCR comes from a male donor with ankylosing spondylitis. Material: synovial fluid, either unsorted or a sorted T cell fraction (not recorded which).

For the CDR3, the DNA is TGCAGTGCCGTGACAGGGTACGAGCAGTACTTC. Amino acid sequence: CSAVTGYEQYF. V and J are TRBV20-1 and TRBJ2-7; 7 bases align to TRBD1. The CDR3 loop spans 11 amino acids. V gave up 6 bases and J gave up 4 bases; unmatched junction bases: 3. Looked up from germline, CDR1 is DFQATT and CDR2 is SNEGSKA (reference sequence).